This note documents a single T cell receptor beta chain sequence. V shed 6 bases, J shed 7 bases, and the junction held 8 bases outside the gene matches. The CDR3 contains 15 residues. The germline V gene encodes CDR1 SGHTA and CDR2 FQGNSA. The data stem from a study of blood T cell repertoires in COVID-19. Study in general: Spain, Italy and the United States supplied samples that represented acute and convalescent COVID-19.

TCRdb's table, derived via immunoSEQ multiplex PCR, lists solely in-frame clones and lacks some. This sample yields fewer than 200,000 clones, of which approximately 85% are seen a single time; roughly 1.2% belongs to the top ten. The TCR sequence derives from a man between 60 and 75 years old who had recovered from COVID-19. The chain recombines TRBV7-2 with TRBJ2-1, with TRBD2 identical over 11 bases. The sample consisted of peripheral blood. The chain's CDR3 is CASRPTSGIFNEQFF. For the CDR3, the DNA is TGTGCCAGCAGACCGACTAGCGGGATTTTTAATGAGCAGTTCTTC.